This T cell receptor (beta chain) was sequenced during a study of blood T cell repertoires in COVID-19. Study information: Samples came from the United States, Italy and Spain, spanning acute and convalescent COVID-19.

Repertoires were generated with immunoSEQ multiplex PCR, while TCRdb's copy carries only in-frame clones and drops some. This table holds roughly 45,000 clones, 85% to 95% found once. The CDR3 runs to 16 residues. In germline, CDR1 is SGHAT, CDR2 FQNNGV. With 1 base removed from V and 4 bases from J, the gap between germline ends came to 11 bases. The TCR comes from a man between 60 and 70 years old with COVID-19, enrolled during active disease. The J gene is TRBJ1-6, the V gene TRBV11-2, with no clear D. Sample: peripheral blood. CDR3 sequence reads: CASSLGGPGYNSPLHF. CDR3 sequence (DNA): TGTGCCAGCAGCTTAGGAGGGCCGGGTTATAATTCACCCCTCCACTTT.